The 18 T cell receptor beta chains reported below all come from one sample, sequenced in a study of cytomegalovirus exposure and HLA in healthy donors. The PCR was carried out with 60 Vbeta primers and 13 Jbeta primers. The assay was immunoSEQ multiplex PCR, and TCRdb's table has in-frame clones only and misses some. The listing records 150,000 to 200,000 clones. Sequencing input: PBMCs. The source of these receptors is a man aged 25 to 45 in good health and CMV-seronegative.

V gene TRBV5-6 combines with J gene TRBJ1-6, with D tentatively TRBD1 (6 bases). Germline loops: CDR1 SGHDT, CDR2 YYEEEE. V shed 0 bases and J shed 9 bases, with 16 bases lying between them. CDR3 length: 16 residues. The CDR3 nucleotides read TGTGCCAGCAGCTTGGAGTCAGGGGTTTTTAGTTCACCCCTCCACTTT. Its protein product is CASSLESGVFSSPLHF.

This chain links TRBV5-4 with TRBJ1-3, with TRBD1 matching over 12 bases. This CDR3 region has 15 residues. In germline, CDR1 is SGHNT, CDR2 YYREEE (reference sequence). Germline trimming cut 7 bases from V and 1 base from J; bases unmatched to any gene: 3. As DNA, the CDR3 is TGTGCCAGCGGGACAGGGGGCGCGTCTGGAAACACCATATATTTT. This encodes CASGTGGASGNTIYF.

The genes are TRBV15 and TRBJ1-2, with D hard to call. Trimming cost V 1 base and J 4 bases, with 7 bases left between them. CDR1 and CDR2 (germline): LNHNV, YYDKDF (reference sequence). This CDR3 has 13 amino acids. The CDR3 region is CATSRGRIYGYTF. DNA of the CDR3: TGTGCCACCAGCAGAGGGAGGATCTATGGCTACACCTTC.

The CDR3 DNA is TGTGCCAGCAGCCAAGATCCAGCGGGAGGGCCGGGGGGCTACGAGCAGTACTTC. Its translation: CASSQDPAGGPGGYEQYF. The chain combines TRBV4-2 with TRBJ2-7, with 10 bases identical to TRBD2. V lost 0 bases and J lost 3; bases outside the gene matches: 11. CDR3 length: 18 residues. Germline CDR1 and CDR2: LGHNA and YNFKEQ.

This chain uses TRBV11-3 with TRBJ2-2; 9 bases fit TRBD1. The germline CDR1 and CDR2 sequences are SGHNT and YENEEA. This CDR3 comprises 15 residues. With 4 bases clipped from V and 6 bases from J, the junction kept 6 bases outside the gene matches. CDR3 amino acids: CASSSRDRAAGELFF. CDR3 bases: TGTGCCAGCAGCTCCCGGGACAGGGCAGCCGGGGAGCTGTTTTTT.

J is TRBJ2-2 and V is TRBV5-1; weak D call: TRBD2 (5 bases). Germline loops: CDR1 SGHRS, CDR2 YFSETQ. V dropped 0 bases and J dropped 3 bases, with 6 bases sitting between them. CDR3 length: 14 amino acids. The DNA for the CDR3 is TGCGCCAGCAGCTTGGGGGGAGACACCGGGGAGCTGTTTTTT. This sequence encodes CASSLGGDTGELFF.

The chain couples TRBV25-1 to TRBJ2-7; 11 bases fit TRBD1. The CDR3 totals 13 residues. In germline, CDR1 is MGHDK, CDR2 SYGVNS. The ends lost 7 bases at V and 5 bases at J; junction bases unmatched: 4. CDR3 amino acids: CASIGQGANEQYF. CDR3 bases: TGTGCCAGCATCGGACAGGGGGCCAACGAGCAGTACTTC.

The chain couples TRBV7-2 to TRBJ2-3, with 9 bases that match TRBD2. CDR1 is SGHTA, CDR2 FQGNSA, per germline. The CDR3 extends over 16 amino acids. J lost 6 bases, V lost 5 bases, and 12 bases had no gene match. The CDR3 DNA is TGTGCCAGCAGCAGAACTAGCGGGCCGCCACGCGATACGCAGTATTTT. Its protein product is CASSRTSGPPRDTQYF.

The V call is TRBV2, the J call TRBJ2-5, with 8 bases that match TRBD1. The CDR3 contains 14 residues. Germline-derived CDR1 and CDR2 are SNHLY and FYNNEI. Losses at the gene ends were 5 bases for V and 7 bases for J; bases not matched to a gene: 9. This CDR3 reads CASSSGTGIGTQYF. As DNA, the CDR3 is TGTGCCAGCAGTTCCGGGACAGGCATAGGGACCCAGTACTTC.

V gene TRBV5-1 combines with J gene TRBJ1-4; a possible D gene is TRBD1 (5 bases). V gave up 1 base and J gave up 2 bases, with 9 bases separating them. CDR3 length equals 15 residues. Germline V lookup: CDR1 SGHRS, CDR2 YFSETQ. CDR3 DNA sequence: TGCGCCAGCAGCTTGAATCCAGGGACTAATGAAAAACTGTTTTTT. Its translation: CASSLNPGTNEKLFF.

J is TRBJ1-5 and V is TRBV28, with D unresolved. CDR3 length: 11 residues. Germline values: CDR1 MDHEN, CDR2 SYDVKM. Between the trimmed V and J ends, which lost 5 bases and 7 bases, there was a span of 6 bases. Here the CDR3 DNA reads TGTGCCAGCAGTGGGGAGCAGCCCCAGCATTTT. Translation gives CASSGEQPQHF.

The chain recombines TRBV6-1 with TRBJ1-3; D may be TRBD1 (6 bases). Trimming left V 6 bases short and J 0 bases short, with 9 bases between. This CDR3 has 14 residues. Germline-derived CDR1 and CDR2 are MNHNS and SASEGT. The CDR3 sequence: CASRDRSSGNTIYF. The CDR3 DNA reads TGTGCCAGCAGGGACAGAAGCTCTGGAAACACCATATATTTT.

The CDR3 sequence is CASSQERAGFGVMNTEAFF. CDR3 DNA sequence: TGCGCCAGCAGCCAAGAGAGAGCGGGATTCGGGGTTATGAACACTGAAGCTTTCTTT. The chain has TRBV4-1 and TRBJ1-1, with D hard to call. The CDR3 runs to 19 residues. The V and J ends lost 0 bases and 0 bases respectively, with 20 bases between them. Germline CDR1 and CDR2: MGHRA and YSYEKL.

Points on this clone: This sample includes further DNA sequences coding for the same CDR3. This chain links TRBV7-2 with TRBJ1-5; D remains unclear. V dropped 2 bases and J dropped 5 bases, with 10 bases sitting between them. Looked up from germline, CDR1 is SGHTA and CDR2 is FQGNSA. This CDR3 spans 14 amino acids. CDR3 sequence (DNA): TGTGCCAGCAGCTTACGTGTGGTAGATCAGCCCCAGCATTTT. Protein sequence: CASSLRVVDQPQHF.

V usage is TRBV11-2 and J usage is TRBJ2-1; TRBD1 agrees at 8 bases. There are 12 residues in the CDR3. CDR1 and CDR2 from the germline V gene are SGHAT and FQNNGV. Trimming took 5 bases from V and 12 from J; bases not matched to a gene: 6. In DNA, the CDR3 is TGTGCCAGCAGCGGATCGACAGGGGTGCAGTTCTTC. This codes for CASSGSTGVQFF.

This chain links TRBV9 with TRBJ1-1; D unresolved. Germline V gene sequence: CDR1 SGDLS, CDR2 YYNGEE. The CDR3 consists of 12 residues. V shed 0 bases and J shed 7 bases, with 7 bases lying between them. The DNA for the CDR3 is TGTGCCAGCAGCGTAGGGTTTAGTGAAGCTTTCTTT. It yields the protein CASSVGFSEAFF.

The CDR3 nucleotides read TGTGCCAGCAGCCGGGGACAGCCGAACACCGGGGAGCTGTTTTTT. It specifies CASSRGQPNTGELFF. V gene TRBV11-2 combines with J gene TRBJ2-2, with 7 bases matching TRBD1. The CDR3 runs 15 residues. Germline trimming cut 5 bases from V and 0 bases from J; bases unmatched to any gene: 3. The V gene's germline CDR1 is SGHAT and CDR2 FQNNGV. The full variable domain, completed using reference TRBV11-2 and TRBJ2-2, is EAGVAQSPRYKIIEKRQSVAFWCNPISGHATLYWYQQILGQGPKLLIQFQNNGVVDDSQLPKDRFSAERLKGVDSTLKIQPAKLEDSAVYLCASSRGQPNTGELFFGEGSRLTVL.

The genes are TRBV7-2 and TRBJ2-1, with D perhaps matching TRBD1 (6 bases). Trimming left V 2 bases short and J 6 bases short, with 17 bases between. Germline lookup yields CDR1 SGHTA and CDR2 FQGNSA. This CDR3 contains 16 residues. The CDR3 nucleotides read TGTGCCAGCAGCTTAATTCGGACAGCCACGGGCAATGAGCAGTTCTTC. Protein sequence: CASSLIRTATGNEQFF.